The rows below give T cell receptor beta chains drawn from one sample of a study of T cell clones after liver transplantation. The protocol was immunoSEQ multiplex PCR, while the TCRdb copy is restricted to in-frame clones and leaves out a portion. The sample comprises tens of thousands of clones, less than 85% of which are singletons, and 2.5% to 3% rests with the top ten. Sequencing used CD4+ T cells from blood, obtained at the 22-month timepoint. These receptors were collected from a human patient who received a liver transplant. Among the T cells, some may be from the graft donor. The CDR3 runs from the conserved cysteine through the conserved F or W. Each record gives: CDR3 protein, CDR3 DNA, D gene, V gene, J gene, clone size. D genes are given only for firm matches. Clone size, where shown, is once, few, many, or a class for clones that have expanded.

cdr3_aa: CASSPTGPGANVLTF
cdr3_nt: TGTGCCAGCTCACCGACAGGGCCTGGGGCCAACGTCCTGACTTTC
d_call: TRBD1
v_call: TRBV18
j_call: TRBJ2-6
clone_size: -

cdr3_aa: CAWSAGTDRTEAFF
cdr3_nt: TGTGCCTGGAGTGCCGGGACGGACAGGACTGAAGCTTTCTTT
d_call: TRBD1
v_call: TRBV30
j_call: TRBJ1-1
clone_size: once

cdr3_aa: CASEAGGRGDTQYF
cdr3_nt: TGCGCCAGCGAAGCTGGGGGGAGGGGCGATACGCAGTATTTT
d_call: TRBD2
v_call: TRBV4-1
j_call: TRBJ2-3
clone_size: once

cdr3_aa: CASSSGRGATYEQYF
cdr3_nt: TGTGCCAGCAGCTCCGGCCGGGGCGCGACCTACGAGCAGTACTTC
d_call: -
v_call: TRBV7-2
j_call: TRBJ2-7
clone_size: few

cdr3_aa: CASSDPESTDTQYF
cdr3_nt: TGTGCCAGCAGTGATCCGGAGAGCACAGATACGCAGTATTTT
d_call: -
v_call: TRBV6-5
j_call: TRBJ2-3
clone_size: -

cdr3_aa: CASSFASGLEQYF
cdr3_nt: TGTGCCAGCAGTTTTGCTAGCGGGCTGGAGCAGTACTTC
d_call: TRBD2
v_call: TRBV6-6
j_call: TRBJ2-7
clone_size: -

cdr3_aa: CASSLDRVEEKLFF
cdr3_nt: TGCGCCAGCAGCCTAGACAGGGTTGAAGAAAAACTGTTTTTT
d_call: TRBD1
v_call: TRBV5-1
j_call: TRBJ1-4
clone_size: -

cdr3_aa: CASGWGTGVFSSKLFF
cdr3_nt: TGTGCCAGTGGTTGGGGGACGGGAGTCTTTTCCTCAAAACTGTTTTTT
d_call: -
v_call: TRBV27
j_call: TRBJ1-4
clone_size: -

cdr3_aa: CASSQGQPPGNEQFF
cdr3_nt: TGTGCCAGCAGCCAAGGCCAACCGCCGGGCAATGAGCAGTTCTTC
d_call: -
v_call: TRBV6-6
j_call: TRBJ2-1
clone_size: -

cdr3_aa: CASSLGGGAVGANVLTF
cdr3_nt: TGCGCCAGCAGCCTTGGCGGGGGGGCTGTCGGGGCCAACGTCCTGACTTTC
d_call: TRBD2
v_call: TRBV5-1
j_call: TRBJ2-6
clone_size: -

cdr3_aa: CASSLGVSGTDTQYF
cdr3_nt: TGTGCCAGCAGCTTAGGTGTCTCCGGGACAGATACGCAGTATTTT
d_call: -
v_call: TRBV7-9
j_call: TRBJ2-3
clone_size: -

cdr3_aa: CASSFRGAQTDTQYF
cdr3_nt: TGCGCCAGCAGCTTCAGGGGGGCCCAGACAGATACGCAGTATTTT
d_call: -
v_call: TRBV5-1
j_call: TRBJ2-3
clone_size: -

cdr3_aa: CASSLSLETAQYF
cdr3_nt: TGTGCCAGTAGTCTAAGTCTGGAGACCGCCCAGTACTTC
d_call: -
v_call: TRBV19
j_call: TRBJ2-5
clone_size: -

cdr3_aa: CASSSTKPGQGYEQYF
cdr3_nt: TGTGCCAGTAGTTCTACCAAACCGGGACAGGGCTACGAGCAGTACTTC
d_call: TRBD1
v_call: TRBV19
j_call: TRBJ2-7
clone_size: -

cdr3_aa: CASSERGTGADTQYF
cdr3_nt: TGTGCCAGCAGTGAGCGCGGGACAGGGGCAGATACGCAGTATTTT
d_call: TRBD1
v_call: TRBV6-4
j_call: TRBJ2-3
clone_size: -

cdr3_aa: CASSATGTANEKLFF
cdr3_nt: TGCGCCAGCAGCGCGACCGGGACAGCTAATGAAAAACTGTTTTTT
d_call: TRBD1
v_call: TRBV4-1
j_call: TRBJ1-4
clone_size: -

cdr3_aa: CASNFGNTEAFF
cdr3_nt: TGTGCCAGCAATTTCGGGAACACTGAAGCTTTCTTT
d_call: -
v_call: TRBV28
j_call: TRBJ1-1
clone_size: -

cdr3_aa: CASSLDTEAFF
cdr3_nt: TGTGCCAGCAGCTTAGACACTGAAGCTTTCTTT
d_call: -
v_call: TRBV7-8
j_call: TRBJ1-1
clone_size: few

cdr3_aa: CASSQALGLAVYNEQFF
cdr3_nt: TGTGCCAGCAGCCAGGCCCTGGGACTAGCGGTCTACAATGAGCAGTTCTTC
d_call: TRBD2
v_call: TRBV14
j_call: TRBJ2-1
clone_size: -

cdr3_aa: CASSPPPSRRKGNTIYF
cdr3_nt: TGTGCCAGCAGCCCACCCCCCTCCAGGCGAAAAGGAAACACCATATATTTT
d_call: -
v_call: TRBV9
j_call: TRBJ1-3
clone_size: -

cdr3_aa: CASRTQGQGANEQYF
cdr3_nt: TGTGCCAGCAGGACTCAGGGACAGGGGGCCAACGAGCAGTACTTC
d_call: TRBD1
v_call: TRBV6-5
j_call: TRBJ2-7
clone_size: -

cdr3_aa: CASSLLPRERLADTQYF
cdr3_nt: TGTGCCAGCAGCTTACTGCCGAGGGAGAGATTGGCAGATACGCAGTATTTT
d_call: -
v_call: TRBV5-4
j_call: TRBJ2-3
clone_size: -

cdr3_aa: CATRRGTQGGPTEAFF
cdr3_nt: TGTGCCACCCGGAGGGGGACCCAGGGTGGGCCCACTGAAGCTTTCTTT
d_call: -
v_call: TRBV6-6
j_call: TRBJ1-1
clone_size: -

cdr3_aa: CASSLQISGNTIYF
cdr3_nt: TGTGCCAGCAGCTTGCAGATCTCTGGAAACACCATATATTTT
d_call: -
v_call: TRBV5-5
j_call: TRBJ1-3
clone_size: few

cdr3_aa: CASTSKRIGLAGLSYEQYF
cdr3_nt: TGTGCCAGCACCTCTAAAAGGATCGGACTAGCGGGCCTATCCTACGAGCAGTACTTC
d_call: TRBD2
v_call: TRBV28
j_call: TRBJ2-7
clone_size: -

cdr3_aa: CASSFAKLGTGYTYEQYF
cdr3_nt: TGTGCCAGCAGCTTCGCCAAACTCGGGACAGGTTACACCTACGAGCAGTACTTC
d_call: TRBD1
v_call: TRBV11-2
j_call: TRBJ2-7
clone_size: -

cdr3_aa: CASMDKGYEQYF
cdr3_nt: TGTGCCAGCATGGATAAAGGCTACGAGCAGTACTTC
d_call: -
v_call: TRBV6-1
j_call: TRBJ2-7
clone_size: -

cdr3_aa: CASSFQPTTSGSSYEQYF
cdr3_nt: TGTGCCAGCAGCTTTCAACCCACGACTAGCGGGAGTTCCTACGAGCAGTACTTC
d_call: TRBD2
v_call: TRBV11-2
j_call: TRBJ2-7
clone_size: -

cdr3_aa: CASSLNAGGSYEQYF
cdr3_nt: TGTGCCAGCAGTTTAAACGCGGGAGGCTCCTACGAGCAGTACTTC
d_call: TRBD2
v_call: TRBV28
j_call: TRBJ2-7
clone_size: -

cdr3_aa: CASSLGAHQAMNTEAFF
cdr3_nt: TGCGCCAGCAGCTTGGGGGCACACCAGGCTATGAACACTGAAGCTTTCTTT
d_call: -
v_call: TRBV5-1
j_call: TRBJ1-1
clone_size: once

cdr3_aa: CASSLGARANYGYTF
cdr3_nt: TGTGCCAGCAGCTTAGGGGCCAGGGCTAACTATGGCTACACCTTC
d_call: -
v_call: TRBV7-2
j_call: TRBJ1-2
clone_size: -

cdr3_aa: CASSLLIRTRTYEQYF
cdr3_nt: TGTGCCAGCAGCTTGTTGATACGCACCCGAACCTACGAGCAGTACTTC
d_call: -
v_call: TRBV7-8
j_call: TRBJ2-7
clone_size: -

cdr3_aa: CASSVQGQTGELFF
cdr3_nt: TGTGCCAGCAGCGTACAGGGGCAGACCGGGGAGCTGTTTTTT
d_call: -
v_call: TRBV9
j_call: TRBJ2-2
clone_size: once

cdr3_aa: CASSQGYEQYF
cdr3_nt: TGTGCCAGCAGCCAGGGCTACGAGCAGTACTTC
d_call: -
v_call: TRBV14
j_call: TRBJ2-7
clone_size: -

cdr3_aa: CAWSGRDEQYF
cdr3_nt: TGTGCCTGGAGTGGGAGGGACGAGCAGTACTTC
d_call: -
v_call: TRBV30
j_call: TRBJ2-7
clone_size: -

cdr3_aa: CASSRQPGLAGREPYF
cdr3_nt: TGTGCCAGCAGCCGCCAACCGGGACTAGCGGGACGGGAGCCGTACTTC
d_call: TRBD2
v_call: TRBV7-2
j_call: TRBJ2-7
clone_size: -

cdr3_aa: CASSLPGMPEAFF
cdr3_nt: TGCGCCAGCAGCCTTCCAGGAATGCCTGAAGCTTTCTTT
d_call: -
v_call: TRBV4-1
j_call: TRBJ1-1
clone_size: once

cdr3_aa: CASSMGSSGMAGTDTQYF
cdr3_nt: TGTGCCAGTAGTATGGGGTCTAGCGGGATGGCTGGCACAGATACGCAGTATTTT
d_call: TRBD2
v_call: TRBV19
j_call: TRBJ2-3
clone_size: -

cdr3_aa: CASSPPGQFPEAFF
cdr3_nt: TGTGCCAGCAGTCCGCCAGGACAGTTCCCTGAAGCTTTCTTT
d_call: -
v_call: TRBV6-6
j_call: TRBJ1-1
clone_size: -

cdr3_aa: CASSFYGEEPQHF
cdr3_nt: TGTGCCAGCAGCTTCTACGGGGAAGAACCCCAGCATTTT
d_call: -
v_call: TRBV7-2
j_call: TRBJ1-5
clone_size: -